Included here is one T cell receptor (beta chain) sequence, with context. In the original analysis: Estimation of nucleated cell counts was performed using reference gene primer amplification. Sequencing used immunoSEQ multiplex PCR; TCRdb keeps in-frame clones, though not all of them. V and J calls and clone size are those listed in that table; D and trimming were worked out from the DNA. The repertoire holds around 160,000 clones, with about nine tenths as singletons. The sample originates from a study of blood T cell repertoires in COVID-19. Study-level information: Researchers got acute and convalescent COVID-19 samples from the United States, Italy and Spain. Sample material is recorded as cDNA or gDNA derived from T cells, B-cell-depleted T cells, or PBMCs.

V was pared by 2 bases and J by 1 base, with 14 bases between. This CDR3 is 16 amino acids long. Per germline, CDR1 LNHDA and CDR2 SQIVND (reference sequence). The clonotype originates from a man older than 75 with acute or convalescent COVID-19. The V and J genes are TRBV19 and TRBJ1-2; D possibly corresponds to TRBD1 (5 bases). Sample: peripheral blood. In DNA form, the CDR3 reads TGTGCCAGTAGTATATTGCAGGGAATGATTAACTATGGCTACACCTTC. Translating gives CASSILQGMINYGYTF.